This T cell receptor beta chain was obtained from a study of post-analysis software for immune sequencing data. Study as a whole: There were relapsing-remitting, secondary progressive and progressive-relapsing multiple sclerosis among the disease courses included.

cDNA libraries of TCR beta carried unique molecular identifiers. T cells numbering about 0.85 to 11 million yielded cDNA molecules that totaled some 500,000. TCRdb itself ran the PCR reads through MiXCR, one entry per CDR3 protein. The repertoire holds some 450,000 distinct CDR3 sequences, with nearly 45% as singletons. Whole-study findings and limits: Analysis by F measure revealed that same-batch samples clustered strongly together. Multiple sclerosis was associated with a significant reduction in normalized Chao1 diversity relative to controls.

A note on this clonotype: Its antigen is still unknown.

Source material: blood. This sequence was found in a girl between 5 and 17 years old with multiple sclerosis.

CDR3 DNA sequence: TGTGCCAGCAGTCTACCCGGAGGGGGACAGCCATACGAGCAGTACTTC. This gives the protein CASSLPGGGQPYEQYF. J is TRBJ2-5 and V is TRBV28; D might be TRBD1 (7 bases). With the DNA end fitting TRBJ2-7 better, the J assignment may be wrong. Germline CDR1 and CDR2: MDHEN and SYDVKM. This CDR3 is built from 16 residues.